A single sample gave rise to the 11 T cell receptor beta chains below, sequenced in a study of pediatric ulcerative colitis (dated by TCRdb to about 2019). Library preparation was by the immunoSEQ multiplex PCR assay. This is the immuneACCESS table as TCRdb keeps it, with only in-frame sequences that have V and J called. A part of the clones is gone; compared with another copy, unresolved V genes explain less than half, and the rest is unexplained. This sample lists around 65,000 clones; about three quarters were detected once. The biggest ten clones account for 5.2% of the sample. The source material was blood. These receptors originate from a boy aged 5-17 years with moderate ulcerative colitis.

J is TRBJ1-3 and V is TRBV9; the D is unclear. Per germline, CDR1 SGDLS and CDR2 YYNGEE. V was trimmed by 4 bases and J by 0 bases, leaving 14 bases between them. The CDR3 sequence is 16 residues long. In DNA, the CDR3 is TGTGCCAGCAGCCGCCTTGATGTCGCCTCTGGAAACACCATATATTTT. Translated, it gives CASSRLDVASGNTIYF.

In this sample, this clone turned up once. The V gene is TRBV7-3, the J gene TRBJ2-1; 9 bases fit TRBD1. Germline CDR1 is SGHTA and CDR2 is FQGTGA. V dropped 4 bases and J dropped 3; count of bases not matched to a gene: 4. The CDR3 spans 15 residues. CDR3 amino acids: CASSSGTGYYNEQFF. In DNA, the CDR3 is TGTGCCAGCAGCTCCGGGACAGGGTACTACAATGAGCAGTTCTTC.

This clone was counted only a few times. V gene TRBV19 combines with J gene TRBJ2-7; D tentatively fits TRBD1 or TRBD2 (6 bases each). The V gene lost 6 bases and the J gene lost 5 bases, with 14 bases spanning the gap. This CDR3 comprises 13 residues. Germline CDR1 reads LNHDA; CDR2 reads SQIVND (reference sequence). CDR3 amino acids: CASSPWGADEQYF. The CDR3 nucleotides are TGTGCCAGTAGCCCTTGGGGGGCCGACGAGCAGTACTTC.

The chain employs TRBV6-5 and TRBJ1-2, with TRBD1 identical over 8 bases. Trimming took 9 bases from V and 4 from J; bases not matched to a gene: 7. The germline V gene encodes CDR1 MNHEY and CDR2 SVGAGI. The CDR3 is made up of 13 amino acids. The CDR3 spells CASGDRILYGYTF. CDR3 nucleotides: TGTGCCAGTGGGGACAGGATCCTCTATGGCTACACCTTC.

The chain joins TRBV27 to TRBJ1-2; 10 nucleotides align to TRBD1. The CDR3 length is 16 residues. Germline values: CDR1 MNHEY, CDR2 SMNVEV (reference sequence). The V segment lost 4 bases and the J segment 1 base; nucleotides outside the gene matches: 6. This CDR3 reads CASSSPGTGVNYGYTF. The CDR3 DNA is TGTGCCAGCAGTTCTCCCGGGACAGGGGTTAACTATGGCTACACCTTC.

This clone has more than one count but fewer than ten. The genes are TRBV12-5 and TRBJ1-6; 9 nucleotides match TRBD1. The CDR3 loop spans 16 amino acids. J was trimmed by 8 bases and V by 0 bases; bases with no gene match: 5. The V gene's germline CDR1 is LGHNT and CDR2 FRNRAP. The CDR3 loop reads CASGLVLGQGDSPLHF. The CDR3 DNA is TGTGCTAGTGGTTTGGTACTGGGACAGGGTGATTCACCCCTCCACTTT.

This clone turned up a few times. The gene calls are TRBV28 and TRBJ1-5; D not certain. CDR1 and CDR2 from the germline V gene are MDHEN and SYDVKM. This CDR3 is built from 17 residues. V was trimmed by 3 bases and J by 4 bases, leaving 19 bases between them. CDR3: CASSLKKAGRPNQPQHF. The CDR3, as DNA: TGTGCCAGCAGTTTGAAAAAGGCGGGGAGGCCTAATCAGCCCCAGCATTTT.

The rearrangement uses TRBV7-9 and TRBJ1-2, with D maybe TRBD1 (5 bases). The V end was cut by 4 bases, the J end by 0 bases, with 15 bases between. The CDR3 has 16 residues. Germline V CDR1 and CDR2: SEHNR, FQNEAQ (reference sequence). The CDR3 DNA is TGTGCCAGCAGCTCTGGGGGTTTGGTGTCTAACTATGGCTACACCTTC. Translating gives CASSSGGLVSNYGYTF.

The chain combines TRBV10-3 with TRBJ1-1; a weak D match, TRBD1 (5 bases). V lost 10 bases to trimming and J lost 5 bases, with 14 bases between them. Germline V gene sequence: CDR1 ENHRY, CDR2 SYGVKD. CDR3 length: 12 amino acids. Here the CDR3 reads CATGGWGTEAFF. The CDR3 region has the DNA TGTGCCACTGGCGGATGGGGGACTGAAGCTTTCTTT.

In its sample, this clone was seen a few times. The chain joins TRBV29-1 to TRBJ1-1; D not resolved. CDR1 and CDR2 (germline): SQVTM, ANQGSEA. CDR3 length: 12 amino acids. Trimming pared 3 bases from V and 5 bases from J, leaving 10 bases between. Written as DNA, the CDR3 is TGCAGCGTTGACGCAGGAAGGACTGAAGCTTTCTTT. Translating it yields CSVDAGRTEAFF.

The gene calls are TRBV18 and TRBJ2-3; 8 bases line up with TRBD1. This CDR3 comprises 17 residues. With V trimmed by 1 base and J by 3 bases, 9 bases remained unmatched. CDR1 is KGHSH, CDR2 LQKENI, per germline. The CDR3 nucleotides read TGTGCCAGCTCACCACTCGGGGCAGGGGGCAGGACAGATACGCAGTATTTT. This gives the protein CASSPLGAGGRTDTQYF.